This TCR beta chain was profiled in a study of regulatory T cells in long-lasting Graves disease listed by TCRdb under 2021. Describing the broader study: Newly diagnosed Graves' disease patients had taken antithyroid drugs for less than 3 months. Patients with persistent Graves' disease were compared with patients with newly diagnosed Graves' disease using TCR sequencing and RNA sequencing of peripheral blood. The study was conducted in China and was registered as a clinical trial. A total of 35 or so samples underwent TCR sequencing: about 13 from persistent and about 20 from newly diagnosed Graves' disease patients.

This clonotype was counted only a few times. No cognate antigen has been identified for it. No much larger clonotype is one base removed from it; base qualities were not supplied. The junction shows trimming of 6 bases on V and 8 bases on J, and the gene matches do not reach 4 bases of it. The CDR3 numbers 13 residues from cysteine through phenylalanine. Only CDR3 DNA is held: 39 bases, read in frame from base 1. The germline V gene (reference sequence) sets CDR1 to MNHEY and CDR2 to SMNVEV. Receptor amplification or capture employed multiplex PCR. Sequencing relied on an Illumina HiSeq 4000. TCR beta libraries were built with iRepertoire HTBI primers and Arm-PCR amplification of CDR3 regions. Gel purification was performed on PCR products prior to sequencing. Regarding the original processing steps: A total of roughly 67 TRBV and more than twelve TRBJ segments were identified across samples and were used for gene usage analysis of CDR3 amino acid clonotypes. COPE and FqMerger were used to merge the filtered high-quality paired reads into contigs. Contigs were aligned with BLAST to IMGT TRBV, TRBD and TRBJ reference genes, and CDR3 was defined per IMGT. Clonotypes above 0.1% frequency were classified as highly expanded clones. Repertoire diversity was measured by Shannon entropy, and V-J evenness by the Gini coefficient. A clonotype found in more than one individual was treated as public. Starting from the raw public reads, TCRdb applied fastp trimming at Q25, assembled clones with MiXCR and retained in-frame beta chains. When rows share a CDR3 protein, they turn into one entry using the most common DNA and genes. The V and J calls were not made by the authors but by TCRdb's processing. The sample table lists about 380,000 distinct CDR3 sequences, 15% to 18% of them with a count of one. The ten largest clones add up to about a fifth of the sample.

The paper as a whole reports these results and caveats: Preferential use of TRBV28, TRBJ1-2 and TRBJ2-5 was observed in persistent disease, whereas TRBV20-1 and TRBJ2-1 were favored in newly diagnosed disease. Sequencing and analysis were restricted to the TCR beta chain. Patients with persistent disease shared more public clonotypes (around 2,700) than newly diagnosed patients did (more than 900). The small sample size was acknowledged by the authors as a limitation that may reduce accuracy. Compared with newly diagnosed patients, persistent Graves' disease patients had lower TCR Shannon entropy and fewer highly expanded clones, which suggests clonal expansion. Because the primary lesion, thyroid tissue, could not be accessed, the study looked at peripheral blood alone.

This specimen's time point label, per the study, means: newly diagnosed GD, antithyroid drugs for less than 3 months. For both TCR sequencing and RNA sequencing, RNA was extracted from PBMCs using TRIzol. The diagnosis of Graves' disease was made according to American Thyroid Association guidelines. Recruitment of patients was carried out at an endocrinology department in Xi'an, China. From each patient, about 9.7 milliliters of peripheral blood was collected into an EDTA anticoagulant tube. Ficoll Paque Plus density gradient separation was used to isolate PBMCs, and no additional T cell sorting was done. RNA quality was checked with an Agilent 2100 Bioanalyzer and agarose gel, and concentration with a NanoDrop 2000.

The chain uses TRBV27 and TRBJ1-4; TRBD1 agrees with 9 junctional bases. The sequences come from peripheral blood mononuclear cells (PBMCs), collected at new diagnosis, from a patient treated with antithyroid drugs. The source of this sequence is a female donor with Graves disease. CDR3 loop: CASRGTGREKLFF. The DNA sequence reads TGTGCCAGCAGGGGGACAGGGCGGGAAAAACTGTTTTTT.